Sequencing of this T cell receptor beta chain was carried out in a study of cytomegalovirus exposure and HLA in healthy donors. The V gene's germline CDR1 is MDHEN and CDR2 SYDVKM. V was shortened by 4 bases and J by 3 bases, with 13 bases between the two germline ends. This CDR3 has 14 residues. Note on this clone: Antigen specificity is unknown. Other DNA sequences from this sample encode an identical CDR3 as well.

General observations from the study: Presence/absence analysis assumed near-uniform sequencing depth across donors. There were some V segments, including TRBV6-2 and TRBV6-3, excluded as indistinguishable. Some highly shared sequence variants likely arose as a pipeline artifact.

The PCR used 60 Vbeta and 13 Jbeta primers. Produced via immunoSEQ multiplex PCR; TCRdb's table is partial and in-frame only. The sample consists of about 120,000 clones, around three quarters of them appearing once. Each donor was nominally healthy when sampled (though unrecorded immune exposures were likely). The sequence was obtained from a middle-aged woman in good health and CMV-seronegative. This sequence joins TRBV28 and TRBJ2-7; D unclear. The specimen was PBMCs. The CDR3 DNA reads TGTGCCAGCAGTTCCCCCCCTAGTGGCTACGAGCAGTACTTC. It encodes CASSSPPSGYEQYF.